These 31 T cell receptor beta chains originate from one sample sequenced in a study of T cell responses to AZD1222 COVID-19 vaccine. The method was immunoSEQ multiplex PCR; TCRdb's version includes in-frame clones alone and lacks a portion of them. The sample records 130,000 or so clones, over 90% being singletons. The sequencing used peripheral blood, collected on day 0 of AZD1222 vaccination. Receptors originate from an adult in good health.

The V and J genes are TRBV27 and TRBJ1-1; D is perhaps TRBD1 (5 bases). CDR1 MNHEY and CDR2 SMNVEV come from the germline V gene (reference sequence). Deletions cut 4 bases from V and 2 bases from J, with 14 bases between. This CDR3 has 15 amino acids. CDR3 bases: TGTGCCAGCAGTTGGGGGACTCCCGATAACACTGAAGCTTTCTTT. This encodes CASSWGTPDNTEAFF.

V usage is TRBV28 and J usage is TRBJ2-7; D possibly matches TRBD1 or TRBD2 (5 bases each). The CDR3 spans 14 residues. The germline V gene encodes CDR1 MDHEN and CDR2 SYDVKM. V was cut by 3 bases and J by 5 bases, with 14 bases left in between. CDR3 nucleotide sequence: TGTGCCAGCAGTTTGCGACAGAGGGGTAACGAGCAGTACTTC. Its translation is CASSLRQRGNEQYF.

The chain recombines TRBV12-3 or TRBV12-4 with TRBJ1-5, with 9 nucleotides matching TRBD1. The CDR3 is made up of 13 amino acids. The V segment lost 8 bases and the J segment 4 bases; nucleotides outside the gene matches: 3. The CDR3 DNA follows: TGTGCCAGCCGGGACAGGGAGAATCAGCCCCAGCATTTT. Translation: CASRDRENQPQHF.

The genes are TRBV11-2 and TRBJ2-7, with D possibly TRBD2 on 6 matching bases. Trimming pared 5 bases from V and 0 bases from J, leaving 17 bases between. Germline V lookup: CDR1 SGHAT, CDR2 FQNNGV. The CDR3 consists of 16 residues. CDR3 sequence: CASSPGGFQRSYEQYF. CDR3 in DNA: TGTGCCAGCAGCCCAGGAGGGTTTCAACGCTCCTACGAGCAGTACTTC.

V usage is TRBV30 and J usage is TRBJ2-3; TRBD2 might be the D (5 bases). The CDR3 contains 15 residues. The germline V gene has CDR1 GTSNPN and CDR2 SVGIG (reference sequence). Trimming took off 4 bases at V and 1 base at J, with 15 bases between the two ends. CDR3 sequence: CAWMAGRSRTDTQYF. The CDR3 coding sequence is TGTGCCTGGATGGCGGGTAGGAGTCGCACAGATACGCAGTATTTT. The variable domain in full, completed from reference TRBV30 and TRBJ2-3, reads SQTIHQWPATLVQPVGSPLSLECTVEGTSNPNLYWYRQAAGRGLQLLFYSVGIGQISSEVPQNLSASRPQDRQFILSSKKLLLSDSGFYLCAWMAGRSRTDTQYFGPGTRLTVL.

The rearrangement links TRBV12-3 or TRBV12-4 to TRBJ2-5, with TRBD2 matching over 9 bases. J lost 3 bases, V lost 7 bases, and 3 bases had no gene match. This CDR3 region has 13 residues. CDR3 sequence reads: CASMASGKETQYF. The CDR3 nucleotides read TGTGCCAGCATGGCTAGCGGGAAAGAGACCCAGTACTTC.

This clone was detected once. The rearrangement uses TRBV12-3 or TRBV12-4 and TRBJ2-1; TRBD1 might be the D (5 bases). There are 13 residues in the CDR3. Deletions cut 7 bases from V and 7 bases from J, with 14 bases between. The CDR3 here is CASILKGSNEQFF. The CDR3 region has the DNA TGTGCCAGCATCTTAAAGGGGTCGAATGAGCAGTTCTTC.

This sequence joins TRBV12-5 and TRBJ1-3; D perhaps matches TRBD1 (5 bases). Between the trimmed V and J ends, which lost 6 bases and 0 bases, there was a span of 12 bases. This CDR3 is 15 amino acids long. CDR1 is LGHNT and CDR2 is FRNRAP in the germline V gene. As DNA, the CDR3 is TGTGCTAGTGGACCAGGGAACTACTCTGGAAACACCATATATTTT. Encoded protein: CASGPGNYSGNTIYF. The complete variable domain, with remaining parts taken from reference TRBV12-5 and TRBJ1-3, reads DARVTQTPRHKVTEMGQEVTMRCQPILGHNTVFWYRQTMMQGLELLAYFRNRAPLDDSGMPKDRFSAEMPDATLATLKIQPSEPRDSAVYFCASGPGNYSGNTIYFGEGSWLTVV.

The rearrangement joins TRBV14 to TRBJ1-2, with a weak D call TRBD1 (5 bases). Trimming took off 1 base at V and 8 bases at J, with 11 bases between the two ends. The CDR3 has 13 residues. CDR1 SGHDN and CDR2 FVKESK come from the germline V gene. The CDR3 coding sequence is TGTGCCAGCAGCCAAGTGAGGGACGGCGGCTACACCTTC. Protein product: CASSQVRDGGYTF.

The rearrangement links TRBV15 to TRBJ1-3; no clear D. This CDR3 is 14 amino acids long. From germline, CDR1 is LNHNV and CDR2 YYDKDF (reference sequence). V lost 3 bases and J 2 bases, leaving 8 bases between the germline ends. The CDR3: CATSRSTAGNTIYF. DNA of the CDR3: TGTGCCACCAGCAGGTCAACGGCTGGAAACACCATATATTTT.

The J gene is TRBJ2-2, the V gene TRBV18; 7 nucleotides line up with TRBD1. Per the germline V gene, CDR1 is KGHSH and CDR2 is LQKENI. The CDR3 sequence is 18 residues long. The V and J ends lost 3 bases and 0 bases, in that order; junction bases with no gene match: 10. The chain's CDR3 is CASSPRSQTGANTGELFF. For the CDR3, the DNA is TGTGCCAGCTCACCCCGGTCCCAAACAGGGGCGAACACCGGGGAGCTGTTTTTT.

This chain uses TRBV7-9 with TRBJ1-5; no definite D call. The germline gives CDR1 SEHNR, CDR2 FQNEAQ (reference sequence). There are 14 residues in the CDR3. V was pared by 1 base and J by 4 bases, with 8 bases between. As DNA, the CDR3 is TGTGCCAGCAGCTTAGACGGCCGGAATCAGCCCCAGCATTTT. Amino acid sequence: CASSLDGRNQPQHF. The complete variable domain, with remaining parts taken from reference TRBV7-9 and TRBJ1-5, reads DTGVSQNPRHKITKRGQNVTFRCDPISEHNRLYWYRQTLGQGPEFLTYFQNEAQLEKSRLLSDRFSAERPKGSFSTLEIQRTEQGDSAMYLCASSLDGRNQPQHFGDGTRLSIL.

The V gene is TRBV7-2, the J gene TRBJ1-1; 8 bases line up with TRBD1. The V segment lost 5 bases and the J segment 5 bases; nucleotides outside the gene matches: 13. Per germline, CDR1 SGHTA and CDR2 FQGNSA. The CDR3 contains 16 residues. CDR3 protein: CASSADRGRMGTEAFF. CDR3 sequence (DNA): TGTGCCAGCAGCGCCGACAGGGGCCGCATGGGAACTGAAGCTTTCTTT.

This chain uses TRBV11-2 with TRBJ2-1; the D gene is possibly TRBD2 (6 bases). The CDR3 length is 14 residues. Germline CDR1 SGHAT, CDR2 FQNNGV. Between the trimmed V and J ends, which lost 6 bases and 3 bases, there was a span of 12 bases. The CDR3 DNA reads TGTGCCAGCAGTGGGGCGGGAAACTACAATGAGCAGTTCTTC. Its protein product is CASSGAGNYNEQFF.

The CDR3 bases are TGTGCCAGCATCAGGCGTCCCAACGATCAGCCCCAGCATTTT. Protein product: CASIRRPNDQPQHF. The chain is built from TRBV6-6 and TRBJ1-5; D unresolved. V shed 7 bases and J shed 5 bases, with 15 bases lying between them. CDR3 length: 14 residues. CDR1 is MNHNY and CDR2 is SVGAGI in the germline V gene (reference sequence).

CDR3 nucleotide sequence: TGTGCCAGCAGCTTAGGGGCGAGCGGGACTCGCACCGGGGAGCTGTTTTTT. This encodes CASSLGASGTRTGELFF. The gene calls are TRBV7-2 and TRBJ2-2; 7 bases match TRBD2. This CDR3 region has 17 residues. V trimming: 1 base; J trimming: 4 bases; junction bases outside the gene matches: 9. Germline CDR1 and CDR2: SGHTA and FQGNSA.

The chain is built from TRBV28 and TRBJ1-3; 10 positions agree with TRBD1. Trimming cost V 6 bases and J 6 bases; bases outside gene matches: 8. Germline CDR1 is MDHEN and CDR2 is SYDVKM. CDR3 length: 15 residues. The CDR3 DNA sequence: TGTGCCAGCAGGATCGGACAGGGGGTTGAAAACACCATATATTTT. It is translated as CASRIGQGVENTIYF.

This rearrangement joins TRBV7-8 to TRBJ2-7, with D unclear. Germline V gene lookup returns CDR1 SGHVS and CDR2 FQNEAQ. V gave up 1 base and J gave up 6 bases, with 4 bases separating them. CDR3 length equals 11 residues. CDR3 region: CASSLVFEQYF. CDR3 sequence (DNA): TGTGCCAGCAGCTTAGTTTTCGAGCAGTACTTC.

This clone was seen just once. The J gene is TRBJ1-6, the V gene TRBV27, with D possibly being TRBD1 (5 bases). Germline CDR1 and CDR2: MNHEY and SMNVEV (reference sequence). V lost 2 bases to trimming and J lost 11 bases, with 16 bases between them. CDR3 size: 15 residues. This CDR3 is CASSLRRQGLPPLHF. The CDR3 DNA sequence: TGTGCCAGCAGTTTAAGGCGGCAGGGTCTACCACCCCTCCACTTT.

The chain employs TRBV11-3 and TRBJ2-5, with 8 bases that match TRBD2. The length of the CDR3 is 14 residues. The trim removed 5 bases at V and 5 bases at J, leaving 7 bases unmatched. Per germline, CDR1 SGHNT and CDR2 YENEEA. CDR3 loop: CASSLGGAGETQYF. Written as DNA, the CDR3 is TGTGCCAGCAGCCTCGGGGGGGCTGGGGAGACCCAGTACTTC.

With respect to this clone: At one boundary the junction diverges from the germline segment, which might be a read error. The CDR3 is CASSPSLAGGYQEAQYF. In DNA form, the CDR3 reads TGCGCCAGCAGCCCATCTTTAGCGGGAGGGTACCAAGAGGCCCAGTACTTC. The chain employs TRBV4-1 and TRBJ2-5, with 11 bases that match TRBD2. This CDR3 has 17 amino acids. CDR1 MGHRA and CDR2 YSYEKL come from the germline V gene.

The V call is TRBV27, the J call TRBJ2-7; D may match TRBD1 or TRBD2 (5 bases each). Germline values: CDR1 MNHEY, CDR2 SMNVEV (reference sequence). V lost 2 bases, J lost 3 bases, and 17 bases lay in between. The CDR3 is 16 amino acids. The DNA of the CDR3 is TGTGCCAGCAGTTTAAGGGGCCCCAGGGAGCTCTACGAGCAGTACTTC. This translates into CASSLRGPRELYEQYF.

The rearrangement links TRBV5-8 to TRBJ1-5, with 8 bases lining up with TRBD1. This CDR3 spans 18 amino acids. Trimming removed 5 bases from V and 0 bases from J; junction bases left unmatched: 13. Germline values: CDR1 SGHTS, CDR2 YDEGEE. The CDR3 region is CASRRYRGSQDSNQPQHF. CDR3 nucleotides: TGTGCCAGCAGACGATACAGGGGGTCGCAAGATAGCAATCAGCCCCAGCATTTT.

The chain recombines TRBV6-2 or TRBV6-3 with TRBJ1-4; 8 nucleotides agree with TRBD1. CDR3 length: 15 residues. Losses at the gene ends were 6 bases for V and 6 bases for J; bases not matched to a gene: 9. CDR1 is MNHEY and CDR2 is SVGEGT in the germline V gene. CDR3 sequence: CASSQRQGRDEKLFF. CDR3 coding DNA: TGTGCCAGCAGCCAACGACAGGGGCGAGATGAAAAACTGTTTTTT.

This chain uses TRBV29-1 with TRBJ1-2, with no clear D. The CDR3 length is 12 residues. Germline loops: CDR1 SQVTM, CDR2 ANQGSEA. V lost 5 bases and J 3 bases, leaving 10 bases between the germline ends. CDR3 sequence (DNA): TGCAGCGTTATGCGGTCAGACTATGGCTACACCTTC. This sequence encodes CSVMRSDYGYTF.

The chain uses TRBV9 and TRBJ2-4; 9 bases fit TRBD2. J lost 5 bases, V lost 3 bases, and 9 bases had no gene match. Germline V gene sequence: CDR1 SGDLS, CDR2 YYNGEE. The CDR3 covers 16 residues. In DNA, the CDR3 is TGTGCCAGCAGCGCCACTCGAGGACTAGCGCAAAACATTCAGTACTTC. It yields the protein CASSATRGLAQNIQYF.

The table lists this clone with a few counts. The genes are TRBV4-2 and TRBJ2-7; TRBD2 aligns across 8 bases. This CDR3 has 15 amino acids. CDR1 LGHNA and CDR2 YNFKEQ come from the germline V gene. Unmatched junction bases numbered 4, after V lost 1 base and J lost 2 bases. In DNA, the CDR3 is TGTGCCAGCAGCCAAGTGGGCGGGGGGACCTACGAGCAGTACTTC. It encodes CASSQVGGGTYEQYF.

CDR3 nucleotides: TGTGCCAGCAGTCTTCGGACAGGGGGCAGGAATAATTCACCCCTCCACTTT. Its translation is CASSLRTGGRNNSPLHF. The V call is TRBV27, the J call TRBJ1-6, with 11 bases fitting TRBD1. V lost 5 bases, J lost 5 bases, and 8 bases stayed unmatched. CDR3 length: 17 residues. CDR1 is MNHEY and CDR2 is SMNVEV in the germline V gene (reference sequence).

J is TRBJ1-2 and V is TRBV9; D possibly corresponds to TRBD1 (5 bases). The CDR3 contains 15 residues. Germline lookup yields CDR1 SGDLS and CDR2 YYNGEE. V shed 0 bases and J shed 8 bases, with 17 bases lying between them. The CDR3 nucleotides read TGTGCCAGCAGCGTAGATCGAGGGGATTGGGGCGGCTACACCTTC. Its translation is CASSVDRGDWGGYTF.

The CDR3 spells CASSQEFGREQPQHF. DNA for the CDR3: TGCGCCAGCAGCCAAGAGTTCGGGAGGGAACAGCCCCAGCATTTT. This chain connects TRBV4-3 to TRBJ1-5; no reliable D call. The CDR3 runs 15 residues. Germline CDR1 and CDR2: LGHNA and YSLEER. The V and J ends lost 0 bases and 7 bases respectively, with 13 bases between them.

V gene TRBV4-3 combines with J gene TRBJ2-7; 8 bases agree with TRBD2. Germline-derived CDR1 and CDR2 are LGHNA and YSLEER. The length of the CDR3 is 16 residues. V shed 0 bases and J 2 bases; nucleotides not matched to a gene: 6. The CDR3: CASSQDPTSGPYEQYF. The CDR3 DNA reads TGCGCCAGCAGCCAAGATCCTACTAGCGGCCCCTACGAGCAGTACTTC.